The table lists the clone carrying this TCR beta chain with a count of one. Its specificity is not known. The germline gives CDR1 MNHNY, CDR2 SVGAGI (reference sequence). This CDR3 is 16 amino acids long. The V segment lost 2 bases and the J segment 0 bases; nucleotides outside the gene matches: 6. This record belongs to a study of post-analysis software for immune sequencing data. Across the study: Relapsing-remitting, secondary progressive and progressive-relapsing multiple sclerosis courses were included.

Included in the TCR beta cDNA libraries were unique molecular identifiers. The T cell input of about 0.9 to 11 million gave 400,000 to 500,000 cDNA molecules. TCRdb recomputed calls from the PCR reads with MiXCR, one row per CDR3 protein. The profile shows about 570,000 distinct CDR3 sequences, around a third of them singletons. Broader study findings: Several TRBV segments occurring more often in patients than controls included TRBV5-6, TRBV5-1 and TRBV20-1. Batch-matched samples strongly co-clustered by F measure.

This receptor was obtained from a girl aged 2-17 years with multiple sclerosis. The chain carries TRBV6-6 and TRBJ1-1; the match to TRBD1 covers 7 bases. Sequencing was done on a sample of blood. In DNA, the CDR3 is TGTGCCAGCAGTTACCCTACAACAGGGGTGAACACTGAAGCTTTCTTT. Translation: CASSYPTTGVNTEAFF.